This is a list of T cell receptor beta chains from one sample in a study of blood T cells in healthy people across ages. One entry per CDR3 protein results from TCRdb running MiXCR on the 5' RACE reads. Here the sample spans about 670,000 distinct CDR3 sequences, 40% to 65% being singletons. Sequenced: blood. These receptors originate from a woman of 80 years or more in good health. CDR3s include the opening cysteine and the closing phenylalanine or tryptophan. D genes are given only for firm matches. Size is omitted from some rows. Given values are once, few, many or a class for expanded clones.

D gene: .; J gene: TRBJ2-1; V gene: TRBV2; clone size: few; CDR3 protein: CASSVLIRYNEQFF; CDR3 DNA: TGTGCCAGCAGTGTTTTAATACGATACAATGAGCAGTTCTTC
D gene: .; J gene: TRBJ1-1; V gene: TRBV19; clone size: few; CDR3 protein: CASSTQVNTEAFF; CDR3 DNA: TGTGCCAGTAGTACGCAGGTGAACACTGAAGCTTTCTTT
D gene: TRBD2; J gene: TRBJ2-7; V gene: TRBV7-9; clone size: .; CDR3 protein: CASNLASGGQYF; CDR3 DNA: TGTGCCAGCAACTTAGCGTCGGGGGGGCAGTACTTC
D gene: .; J gene: TRBJ2-1; V gene: TRBV19; clone size: .; CDR3 protein: CASSSRGRVRNEQFF; CDR3 DNA: TGTGCCAGTAGTAGTCGAGGCCGTGTGCGCAATGAGCAGTTCTTC
D gene: .; J gene: TRBJ1-3; V gene: TRBV20-1; clone size: .; CDR3 protein: CSAPRGAELSGNTIYF; CDR3 DNA: TGCAGTGCCCCCCGGGGGGCGGAGCTTTCTGGAAACACCATATATTTT
D gene: .; J gene: TRBJ2-1; V gene: TRBV29-1; clone size: .; CDR3 protein: CSVERYTYNEQFF; CDR3 DNA: TGCAGCGTTGAGAGATATACCTACAATGAGCAGTTCTTC
D gene: TRBD2; J gene: TRBJ2-7; V gene: TRBV30; clone size: .; CDR3 protein: CAWSSLPGSSGKGEQYF; CDR3 DNA: TGTGCCTGGAGTTCCCTTCCCGGCTCTAGCGGGAAAGGGGAGCAGTACTTC
D gene: .; J gene: TRBJ2-1; V gene: TRBV20-1; clone size: once; CDR3 protein: CSARDSARSYNEQFF; CDR3 DNA: TGCAGTGCTAGAGATTCCGCCAGGTCCTACAATGAGCAGTTCTTC
D gene: .; J gene: TRBJ2-7; V gene: TRBV10-3; clone size: many; CDR3 protein: CAISRDLGSSYEQYF; CDR3 DNA: TGTGCCATTTCGCGGGATTTGGGGTCCTCCTACGAGCAGTACTTC
D gene: .; J gene: TRBJ1-1; V gene: TRBV20-1; clone size: .; CDR3 protein: CSATRRVFLVNTEAFF; CDR3 DNA: TGCAGTGCTACGCGTAGGGTTTTCCTTGTGAACACTGAAGCTTTCTTT
D gene: TRBD1; J gene: TRBJ2-1; V gene: TRBV2; clone size: few; CDR3 protein: CANDRGTEQFF; CDR3 DNA: TGTGCCAACGACAGGGGAACTGAGCAGTTCTTC
D gene: .; J gene: TRBJ2-7; V gene: TRBV18; clone size: .; CDR3 protein: CASSPARYEQYF; CDR3 DNA: TGTGCCAGCTCACCAGCACGATACGAGCAGTACTTC
D gene: .; J gene: TRBJ2-3; V gene: TRBV5-1; clone size: many; CDR3 protein: CATRLGTSTDTQYF; CDR3 DNA: TGCGCCACCCGACTCGGAACTAGCACAGATACGCAGTATTTT
D gene: .; J gene: TRBJ2-3; V gene: TRBV12-3/TRBV12-4; clone size: .; CDR3 protein: CASSGSFATDTQYF; CDR3 DNA: TGTGCCAGCAGTGGGAGCTTCGCCACAGATACGCAGTATTTT
D gene: TRBD2; J gene: TRBJ2-1; V gene: TRBV6-5; clone size: .; CDR3 protein: CASSRSGGVNNEQFF; CDR3 DNA: TGTGCCAGCAGTCGAAGCGGGGGGGTAAACAATGAGCAGTTCTTC
D gene: .; J gene: TRBJ2-4; V gene: TRBV10-3; clone size: .; CDR3 protein: CAIRRGPVYNEQYF; CDR3 DNA: TGTGCCATCAGACGGGGCCCCGTATACAATGAGCAGTACTTC
D gene: .; J gene: TRBJ1-4; V gene: TRBV18; clone size: .; CDR3 protein: CASSPSGEKLFF; CDR3 DNA: TGTGCCAGCTCACCATCTGGAGAAAAACTGTTTTTT
D gene: .; J gene: TRBJ1-5; V gene: TRBV6-1; clone size: .; CDR3 protein: CASNPGEGGFVNQPQHF; CDR3 DNA: TGTGCCAGCAACCCGGGAGAGGGAGGGTTTGTAAATCAGCCCCAGCATTTT
D gene: .; J gene: TRBJ2-1; V gene: TRBV12-3/TRBV12-4; clone size: many; CDR3 protein: CASSSYVGVGEQFF; CDR3 DNA: TGTGCCAGCAGTTCCTACGTAGGGGTCGGTGAGCAGTTCTTC
D gene: .; J gene: TRBJ2-6; V gene: TRBV5-1; clone size: many; CDR3 protein: CASSLGTRSGANVLTF; CDR3 DNA: TGCGCCAGCAGCTTGGGGACACGGTCTGGGGCCAACGTCCTGACTTTC
D gene: .; J gene: TRBJ2-1; V gene: TRBV5-6; clone size: .; CDR3 protein: CASSLEGRDYNEQFF; CDR3 DNA: TGTGCCAGCAGCTTGGAGGGCAGGGACTACAATGAGCAGTTCTTC
D gene: .; J gene: TRBJ2-1; V gene: TRBV24-1; clone size: .; CDR3 protein: CATEGPPTSNEQFF; CDR3 DNA: TGTGCCACCGAGGGGCCCCCCACGAGCAATGAGCAGTTCTTC
D gene: .; J gene: TRBJ1-2; V gene: TRBV5-1; clone size: many; CDR3 protein: CASSLDTPNYGYTF; CDR3 DNA: TGCGCCAGCAGCCTTGACACACCGAACTATGGCTACACCTTC
D gene: TRBD1; J gene: TRBJ2-7; V gene: TRBV18; clone size: few; CDR3 protein: CASSDRVGEQYF; CDR3 DNA: TGTGCCAGCTCGGACAGGGTTGGCGAGCAGTACTTC
D gene: .; J gene: TRBJ2-7; V gene: TRBV5-1; clone size: many; CDR3 protein: CASSRDPSYEQYF; CDR3 DNA: TGCGCCAGCAGCCGGGACCCGTCCTACGAGCAGTACTTC
D gene: .; J gene: TRBJ1-1; V gene: TRBV5-1; clone size: .; CDR3 protein: CASSLGTRGWNTEAFF; CDR3 DNA: TGCGCCAGCAGCCTAGGGACCCGGGGATGGAACACTGAAGCTTTCTTT